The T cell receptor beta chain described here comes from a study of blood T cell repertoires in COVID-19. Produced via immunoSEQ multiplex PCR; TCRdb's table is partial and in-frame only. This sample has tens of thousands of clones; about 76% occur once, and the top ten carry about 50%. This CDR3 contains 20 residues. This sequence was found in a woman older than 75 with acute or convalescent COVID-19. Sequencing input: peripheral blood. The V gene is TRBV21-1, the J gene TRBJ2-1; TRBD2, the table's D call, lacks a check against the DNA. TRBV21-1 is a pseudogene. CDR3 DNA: TGTGCCAGCAGCAAAGAAACGGTCGACTTGCTAGCGGTTACAGCGGGTGAGCAGTTCTTC. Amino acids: CASSKETVDLLAVTAGEQFF.